The 20 T cell receptor beta chains in this list originate from one sample, sequenced in a study of blood T cells in healthy people across ages. Alongside a J-beta primer mix, a sample-barcoded 5' primer served in a second PCR lasting roughly 7 to 11 cycles. TCRdb processed the 5' RACE reads anew with MiXCR; each CDR3 protein has one entry. Of 1.5 million to 2 million distinct CDR3 sequences in the sample, less than 50% are singletons; the top ten hold less than 2.5%. The sequenced material came from blood. The receptors shown here come from a woman aged 40 to 55 in good health.

The chain joins TRBV29-1 to TRBJ2-7, with 8 bases matching TRBD1. CDR3 length equals 14 residues. The germline gives CDR1 SQVTM, CDR2 ANQGSEA. Trimming took 6 bases from V and 6 from J; bases not matched to a gene: 13. CDR3 nucleotide sequence: TGCAGCGTGGGAGCCGGGACAGGTTCTTGCGAGCAGTACTTC. It encodes CSVGAGTGSCEQYF.

This clonotype occurred a few times. The CDR3 DNA follows: TGTGCCAGCAGTTCCATAGCGGGATCCACGGATACGCAGTATTTT. Protein product: CASSSIAGSTDTQYF. This chain joins TRBV6-2 or TRBV6-3 and TRBJ2-3; 8 nucleotides align to TRBD2. Germline V gives CDR1 MNHEY, CDR2 SVGEGT. V trimming: 4 bases; J trimming: 6 bases; junction bases outside the gene matches: 9. CDR3 length: 15 residues.

This chain connects TRBV3-1 to TRBJ2-7; 8 nucleotides match TRBD2. Judging by the DNA end, TRBJ2-5 fits better; the J call may be wrong. This CDR3 is 16 amino acids long. The germline CDR1 and CDR2 sequences are LGHDT and YNNKEL (reference sequence). CDR3 bases: TGTGCCAGCAGCCAGGGGACTAGTTCCTTCCGGGAGACCCAGTACTTC. Its protein product is CASSQGTSSFRETQYF.

A few counts support this clonotype. This chain joins TRBV6-5 and TRBJ1-1, with no clear D. With 4 bases removed from V and 1 base from J, the gap between germline ends came to 10 bases. The CDR3 loop spans 14 amino acids. Germline V gene lookup returns CDR1 MNHEY and CDR2 SVGAGI. The CDR3 coding sequence is TGTGCCAGCAGTTCCAACGTCGCGAACACTGAAGCTTTCTTT. It codes for CASSSNVANTEAFF.

CDR3 sequence reads: CASSQEGMRGYTF. The CDR3 nucleotides read TGTGCCAGCAGCCAAGAAGGGATGAGAGGCTACACCTTC. V gene TRBV4-2 combines with J gene TRBJ1-2; D is unclear. The CDR3 contains 13 residues. V was cut by 0 bases and J by 8 bases, with 10 bases left in between. Germline-derived CDR1 and CDR2 are LGHNA and YNFKEQ.

This chain uses TRBV12-3 or TRBV12-4 with TRBJ1-1, with TRBD1 as a possible D gene (5 bases). Deletions cut 0 bases from V and 4 bases from J, with 12 bases between. This CDR3 contains 15 residues. CDR3 in amino acids: CASSLALAGGTEAFF. The CDR3 coding sequence is TGTGCCAGCAGTTTAGCGCTCGCGGGGGGCACTGAAGCTTTCTTT.

There are a few counts of this clonotype. This chain connects TRBV10-3 to TRBJ2-7; D gene uncertain. This CDR3 is 12 amino acids long. The V and J ends lost 6 bases and 5 bases respectively, with 11 bases between them. CDR1 ENHRY and CDR2 SYGVKD come from the germline V gene. This CDR3 reads CAISEILNEQYF. The CDR3 region has the DNA TGTGCCATCAGCGAAATTTTGAACGAGCAGTACTTC.

Here the CDR3 DNA reads TGCGCCAGCAGGAATGGGGGAGGTACGCAGTATTTT. Amino acid sequence: CASRNGGGTQYF. This chain uses TRBV5-1 with TRBJ2-3, with a possible D match to TRBD2 (6 bases). Germline V gene sequence: CDR1 SGHRS, CDR2 YFSETQ. V lost 5 bases to trimming and J lost 8 bases, with 12 bases between them. This CDR3 has 12 amino acids.

This chain uses TRBV24-1 with TRBJ2-7; 8 nucleotides match TRBD2. V was clipped by 0 bases and J by 2 bases; unmatched bases: 5. Germline CDR1 is KGHDR and CDR2 is SFDVKD. The CDR3 has 16 residues. The CDR3 sequence: CATSDLPEAGAYEQYF. The CDR3 nucleotides are TGTGCCACCAGTGATTTGCCAGAAGCGGGGGCCTACGAGCAGTACTTC.

This clonotype was detected many times. The CDR3 loop is CASSLAGYTDTQYF. CDR3 coding DNA: TGCGCCAGCAGCTTGGCCGGGTACACAGATACGCAGTATTTT. The chain links TRBV5-1 to TRBJ2-3; the D is unclear. Trimming left V 0 bases short and J 2 bases short, with 7 bases between. Germline CDR1 SGHRS, CDR2 YFSETQ. This CDR3 has 14 amino acids.

The rearrangement joins TRBV7-2 to TRBJ1-4; D may be TRBD1 (6 bases). V was shortened by 5 bases and J by 3 bases, with 13 bases between the two germline ends. Germline V lookup: CDR1 SGHTA, CDR2 FQGNSA. CDR3 length: 15 residues. The chain's CDR3 is CASSPGVAANEKLFF. As DNA, the CDR3 is TGTGCCAGCAGCCCAGGGGTAGCGGCTAATGAAAAACTGTTTTTT.

The chain recombines TRBV28 with TRBJ2-7; possible D gene TRBD1, 6 bases. Trimming took 5 bases from V and 0 from J, leaving 14 bases between them. The germline V gene has CDR1 MDHEN and CDR2 SYDVKM. The CDR3 sequence is 15 residues long. In nucleotides, the CDR3 is TGTGCCAGCAGTCCAAGGACAGAGAGCTCCTACGAGCAGTACTTC. Translating it yields CASSPRTESSYEQYF.

The rearrangement links TRBV5-5 to TRBJ2-1; 8 bases align to TRBD1. Judging by the DNA end, TRBJ2-7 fits better; the J call may be wrong. Germline V gives CDR1 SGHKS, CDR2 YYEKEE (reference sequence). The CDR3 has 17 residues. CDR3 DNA sequence: TGTGCCAGCAGCTTGGGGGGGACAGGCATACCCTACAATGAGCAGTACTTC. It yields the protein CASSLGGTGIPYNEQYF.

The gene calls are TRBV10-3 and TRBJ2-7, with D maybe TRBD2 (7 bases). V dropped 2 bases and J dropped 6 bases, with 17 bases sitting between them. The CDR3 sequence is 15 residues long. Germline assignment: CDR1 ENHRY and CDR2 SYGVKD. The DNA of the CDR3 is TGTGCCATCAGTGAGCTCGGGGGGCAGGATCGCGAGCAGTACTTC. Amino acids: CAISELGGQDREQYF.

The chain joins TRBV7-2 to TRBJ1-1; D is uncertain. Per the germline V gene, CDR1 is SGHTA and CDR2 is FQGNSA. The CDR3 has 12 amino acids. The ends were cut back, 5 bases at V and 9 bases at J, with 13 bases in the middle. The CDR3 nucleotides read TGTGCCAGCAGCCGACTGGACGTGAAAGCTTTCTTT. Encoded protein: CASSRLDVKAFF.

The chain joins TRBV7-2 to TRBJ2-3; D not resolved. This CDR3 spans 14 amino acids. Germline CDR1 SGHTA, CDR2 FQGNSA. The V gene lost 0 bases and the J gene lost 5 bases, with 9 bases spanning the gap. CDR3 region: CASSLAAVRDTQYF. CDR3 sequence (DNA): TGTGCCAGCAGCTTAGCGGCGGTGCGAGATACGCAGTATTTT.

This clonotype was found a few times. The rearrangement links TRBV12-3 or TRBV12-4 to TRBJ2-7; 9 nucleotides line up with TRBD2. The trim removed 6 bases at V and 6 bases at J, leaving 18 bases unmatched. The length of the CDR3 is 17 residues. The CDR3 loop is CASSLEIGASGEGEQYF. Here the CDR3 DNA reads TGTGCCAGCAGCCTAGAAATAGGGGCTAGCGGGGAAGGCGAGCAGTACTTC.

This clonotype was seen just once. The chain couples TRBV7-9 to TRBJ1-4, with 8 nucleotides matching TRBD1. V was pared by 4 bases and J by 3 bases, with 4 bases of the junction left unmatched. This CDR3 is 15 amino acids long. CDR1 is SEHNR, CDR2 FQNEAQ, per germline (reference sequence). CDR3 sequence (DNA): TGTGCCAGCAGCTCCGGACAGGGACCTAATGAAAAACTGTTTTTT. Protein product: CASSSGQGPNEKLFF.

The genes are TRBV5-6 and TRBJ1-2; D is perhaps TRBD1 (5 bases). Trimming shortened V by 3 bases and J by 9 bases, and 18 bases separated the two germline ends. The CDR3 sequence is 14 residues long. Germline CDR1 SGHDT, CDR2 YYEEEE. This CDR3 is CASSYGTGEYRYTF. CDR3 nucleotides: TGTGCCAGCAGCTATGGGACGGGGGAGTATCGCTACACCTTC.

This clonotype was counted only a few times. The V and J genes are TRBV12-3 or TRBV12-4 and TRBJ2-3; D not certain. CDR3 size: 12 residues. V shed 6 bases and J shed 1 base, with 5 bases lying between them. The CDR3 region has the DNA TGTGCCAGCAGACCAGGCACAGATACGCAGTATTTT. Amino acids: CASRPGTDTQYF.